The sequence of this T cell receptor (beta chain) was determined in a study of T cell repertoires in cytomegalovirus infection. About the study: Based on public TCR beta signatures, there were indications of CMV infection and of a matching HLA type. General observations from the study: Carriers of CMV and the relevant HLA type were discriminated by public TCR beta frequency.

TCRdb reanalysed the reads using MiXCR and keeps one entry per CDR3 protein. The repertoire includes fewer than 300,000 distinct CDR3 sequences, roughly 25% of them detected once, and approximately 13% sits in the top ten. The V gene's germline CDR1 is LGHNA and CDR2 YNFKEQ. This CDR3 region has 16 residues. V trimming: 5 bases; J trimming: 2 bases; junction bases outside the gene matches: 9. This clonotype was counted ten times or more. Its specificity is not known. The sequence was obtained from a human donor in good health (CMV status not recorded). Some clones in this sample may be carry-over from other donors' samples. The chain is built from TRBV4-2 and TRBJ2-5; the match to TRBD2 covers 9 bases. The sample was PBMCs. CDR3 nucleotides: TGTGCCAGCAGCAGTGGGGGGCGGGAGGGACAAGAGACCCAGTACTTC. Its protein is CASSSGGREGQETQYF.